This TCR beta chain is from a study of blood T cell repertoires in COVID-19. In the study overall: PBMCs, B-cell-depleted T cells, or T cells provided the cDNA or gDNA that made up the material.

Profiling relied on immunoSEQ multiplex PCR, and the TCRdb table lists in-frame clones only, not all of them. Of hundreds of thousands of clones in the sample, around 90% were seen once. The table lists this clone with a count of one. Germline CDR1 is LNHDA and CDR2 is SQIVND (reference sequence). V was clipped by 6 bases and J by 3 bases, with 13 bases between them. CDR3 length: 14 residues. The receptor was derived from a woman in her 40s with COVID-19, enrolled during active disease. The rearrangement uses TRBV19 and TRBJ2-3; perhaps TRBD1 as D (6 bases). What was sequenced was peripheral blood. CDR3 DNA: TGTGCCAGTAGAACAGGGTTTGGTACAGATACGCAGTATTTT. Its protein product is CASRTGFGTDTQYF. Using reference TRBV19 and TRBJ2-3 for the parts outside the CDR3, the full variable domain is DGGITQSPKYLFRKEGQNVTLSCEQNLNHDAMYWYRQDPGQGLRLIYYSQIVNDFQKGDIAEGYSVSREKKESFPLTVTSAQKNPTAFYLCASRTGFGTDTQYFGPGTRLTVL.